The 3 T cell receptor beta chains in this list originate from one sample, sequenced in a study of vaccination and CD4 T cells after COVID-19. These receptors' targets are unknown. With the Oncomine TCR Beta short-read assay, DNA from cultured CD4+ T cells was sequenced. TCRdb analysed the PCR reads with MiXCR anew, one entry per CDR3 protein. The sample lists approximately 11,000 distinct CDR3 sequences, roughly 72% occurring once. Treatment indicated: roughly 10-day PBMC culture with coronavirus spike peptide pools or control peptides (ViraFEST assay). The sample comprised CD4+ T cells from blood, cultured in vitro. These receptors all stem from a human donor who had recovered from COVID-19.

The chain joins TRBV27 to TRBJ1-1, with 7 bases identical to TRBD1. Germline values: CDR1 MNHEY, CDR2 SMNVEV (reference sequence). This CDR3 spans 13 amino acids. V shed 0 bases, J shed 9 bases, and the junction held 4 bases outside the gene matches. The CDR3 nucleotides are TGTGCCAGCAGTTTATCGCGGGGACAGAAAGCTTTCTTT. Its translation is CASSLSRGQKAFF.

This clonotype has a handful of counts. This sequence joins TRBV20-1 and TRBJ1-2; D is possibly TRBD1 (5 bases). In germline, CDR1 is DFQATT, CDR2 SNEGSKA (reference sequence). The length of the CDR3 is 13 residues. The ends were cut back, 3 bases at V and 8 bases at J, with 16 bases in the middle. The chain's CDR3 is CSARGVSPTGYTF. The CDR3 coding sequence is TGCAGTGCTAGGGGGGTGAGTCCCACCGGCTACACCTTC.

The rearrangement joins TRBV6-1 to TRBJ1-2; 7 nucleotides match TRBD1. J lost 4 bases, V lost 6 bases, and 8 bases had no gene match. Per germline, CDR1 MNHNS and CDR2 SASEGT. The CDR3 runs 14 residues. The CDR3 bases are TGTGCCAGCAGAGTCGCAGGGGGAGGCTATGGCTACACCTTC. It encodes CASRVAGGGYGYTF.